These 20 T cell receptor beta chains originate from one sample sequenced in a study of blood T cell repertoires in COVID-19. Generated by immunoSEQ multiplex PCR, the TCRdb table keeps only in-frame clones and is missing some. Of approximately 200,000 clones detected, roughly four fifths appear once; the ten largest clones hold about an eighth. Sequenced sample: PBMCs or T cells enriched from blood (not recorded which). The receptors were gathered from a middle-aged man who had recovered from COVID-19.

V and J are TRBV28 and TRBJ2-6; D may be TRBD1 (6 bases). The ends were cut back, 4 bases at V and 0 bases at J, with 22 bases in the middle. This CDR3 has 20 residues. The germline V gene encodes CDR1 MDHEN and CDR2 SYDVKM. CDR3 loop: CASSSTTIQGTFSGANVLTF. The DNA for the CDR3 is TGTGCCAGCAGTTCGACGACAATACAGGGTACCTTCTCTGGGGCCAACGTCCTGACTTTC.

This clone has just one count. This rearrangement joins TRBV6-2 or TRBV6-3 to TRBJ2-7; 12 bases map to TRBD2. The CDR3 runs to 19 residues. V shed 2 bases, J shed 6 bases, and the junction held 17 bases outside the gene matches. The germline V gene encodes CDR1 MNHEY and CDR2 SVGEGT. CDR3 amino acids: CASSYPTSGGSLPFGEQYV. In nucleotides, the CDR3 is TGTGCCAGCAGTTACCCCACTAGCGGGGGGAGCCTGCCTTTTGGCGAGCAGTACGTC.

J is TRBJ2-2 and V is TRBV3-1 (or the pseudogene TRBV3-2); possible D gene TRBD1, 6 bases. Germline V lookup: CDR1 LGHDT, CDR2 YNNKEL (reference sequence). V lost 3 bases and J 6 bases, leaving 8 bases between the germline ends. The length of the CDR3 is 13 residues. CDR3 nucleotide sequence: TGTGCCAGCAGCCAGGGGGCTGCCGGGGAGCTGTTTTTT. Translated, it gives CASSQGAAGELFF.

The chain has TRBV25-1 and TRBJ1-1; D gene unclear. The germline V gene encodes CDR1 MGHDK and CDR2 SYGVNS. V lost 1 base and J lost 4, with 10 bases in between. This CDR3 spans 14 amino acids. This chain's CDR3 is CASSEFGRATEAFF. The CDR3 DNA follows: TGTGCCAGCAGTGAATTCGGGAGGGCCACTGAAGCTTTCTTT.

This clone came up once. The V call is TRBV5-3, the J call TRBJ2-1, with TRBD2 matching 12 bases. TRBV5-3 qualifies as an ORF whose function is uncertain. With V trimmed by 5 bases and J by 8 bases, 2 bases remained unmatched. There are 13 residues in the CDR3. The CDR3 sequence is CARSSSGRDEQFF. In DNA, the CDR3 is TGTGCCAGAAGTTCTAGCGGGAGGGATGAGCAGTTCTTC.

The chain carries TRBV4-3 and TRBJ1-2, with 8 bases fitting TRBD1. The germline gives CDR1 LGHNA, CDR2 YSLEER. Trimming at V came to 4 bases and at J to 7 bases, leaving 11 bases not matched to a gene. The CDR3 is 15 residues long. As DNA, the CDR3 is TGCGCCAGCAGCCGCGGAGGACAGGGAGGAAGTGGCTACACCTTC. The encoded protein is CASSRGGQGGSGYTF.

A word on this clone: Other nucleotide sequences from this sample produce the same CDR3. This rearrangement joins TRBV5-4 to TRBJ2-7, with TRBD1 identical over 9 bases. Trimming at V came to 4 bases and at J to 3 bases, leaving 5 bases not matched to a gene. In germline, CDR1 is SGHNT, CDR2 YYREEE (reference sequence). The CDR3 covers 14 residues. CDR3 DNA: TGTGCCAGCAGCCCGGGACAGGGAGGCTACGAGCAGTACTTC. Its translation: CASSPGQGGYEQYF.

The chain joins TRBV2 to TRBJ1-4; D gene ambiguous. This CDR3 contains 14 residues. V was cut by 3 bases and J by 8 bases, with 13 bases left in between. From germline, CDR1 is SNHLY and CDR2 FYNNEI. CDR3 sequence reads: CASSDVTRLEKLFF. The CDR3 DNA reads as TGTGCCAGCAGTGATGTCACCAGACTCGAAAAACTGTTTTTT.

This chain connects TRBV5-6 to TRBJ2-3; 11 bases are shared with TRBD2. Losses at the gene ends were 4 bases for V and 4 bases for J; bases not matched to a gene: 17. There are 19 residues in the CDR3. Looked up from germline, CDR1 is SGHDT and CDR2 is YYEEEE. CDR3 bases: TGTGCCAGCAGCACAATCCTAGCGGGAGGACCCGTTTACGCAGATACGCAGTATTTT. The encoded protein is CASSTILAGGPVYADTQYF. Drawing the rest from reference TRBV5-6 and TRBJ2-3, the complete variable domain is DAGVTQSPTHLIKTRGQQVTLRCSPKSGHDTVSWYQQALGQGPQFIFQYYEEEERQRGNFPDRFSGHQFPNYSSELNVNALLLGDSALYLCASSTILAGGPVYADTQYFGPGTRLTVL.

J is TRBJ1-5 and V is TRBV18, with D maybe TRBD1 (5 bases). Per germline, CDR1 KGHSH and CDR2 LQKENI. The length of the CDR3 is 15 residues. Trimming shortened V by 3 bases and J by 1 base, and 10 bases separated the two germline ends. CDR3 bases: TGTGCCAGCTCACCGGCCGGGGGAAGCAATCAGCCCCAGCATTTT. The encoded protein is CASSPAGGSNQPQHF.

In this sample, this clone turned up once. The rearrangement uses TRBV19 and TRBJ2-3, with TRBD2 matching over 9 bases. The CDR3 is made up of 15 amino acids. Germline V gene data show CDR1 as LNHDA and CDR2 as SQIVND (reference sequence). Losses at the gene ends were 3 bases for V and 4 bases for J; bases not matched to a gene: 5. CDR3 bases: TGTGCCAGTAGTATGATAGCGGGAGTGGCAGATACGCAGTATTTT. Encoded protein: CASSMIAGVADTQYF.

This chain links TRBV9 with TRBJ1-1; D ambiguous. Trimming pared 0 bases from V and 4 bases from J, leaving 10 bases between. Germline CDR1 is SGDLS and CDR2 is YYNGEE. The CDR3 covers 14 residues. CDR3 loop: CASSVGFEVTEAFF. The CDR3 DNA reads TGTGCCAGCAGCGTAGGGTTTGAGGTCACTGAAGCTTTCTTT.

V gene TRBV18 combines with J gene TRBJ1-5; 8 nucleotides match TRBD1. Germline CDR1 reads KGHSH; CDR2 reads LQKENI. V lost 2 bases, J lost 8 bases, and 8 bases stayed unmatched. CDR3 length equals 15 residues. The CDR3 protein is CASSPRQGALEPQHF. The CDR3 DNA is TGTGCCAGCTCACCAAGGCAGGGGGCCCTGGAGCCCCAGCATTTT.

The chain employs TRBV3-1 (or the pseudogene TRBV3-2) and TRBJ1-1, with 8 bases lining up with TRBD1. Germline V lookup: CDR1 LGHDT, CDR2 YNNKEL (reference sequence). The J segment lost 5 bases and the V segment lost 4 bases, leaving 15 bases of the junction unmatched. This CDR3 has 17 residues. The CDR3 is CASSRRELTGDLTEAFF. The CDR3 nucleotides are TGTGCCAGCAGCCGTAGAGAATTGACAGGGGATTTGACTGAAGCTTTCTTT.

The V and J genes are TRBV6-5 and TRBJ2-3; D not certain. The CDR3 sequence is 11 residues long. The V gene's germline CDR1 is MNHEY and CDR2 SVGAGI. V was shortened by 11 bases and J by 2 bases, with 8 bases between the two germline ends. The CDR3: CAGDTTDTQYF. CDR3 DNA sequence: TGTGCCGGCGACACCACAGATACGCAGTATTTT.

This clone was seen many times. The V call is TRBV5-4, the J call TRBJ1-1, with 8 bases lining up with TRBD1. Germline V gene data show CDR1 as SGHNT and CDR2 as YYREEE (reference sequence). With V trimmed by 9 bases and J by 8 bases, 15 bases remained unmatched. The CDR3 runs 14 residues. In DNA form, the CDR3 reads TGTGCCACCGCGACAGGGGAGAGCGTTGGCGAAGCTTTCTTT. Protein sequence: CATATGESVGEAFF.

The CDR3 bases are TGTGCCAGTACCGGGACAGGGGCCGACTTAAACACTGAAGCTTTCTTT. Protein product: CASTGTGADLNTEAFF. This chain joins TRBV19 and TRBJ1-1; 10 nucleotides line up with TRBD1. The CDR3 sequence is 16 residues long. Germline V lookup: CDR1 LNHDA, CDR2 SQIVND (reference sequence). V trimming: 7 bases; J trimming: 2 bases; junction bases outside the gene matches: 10.

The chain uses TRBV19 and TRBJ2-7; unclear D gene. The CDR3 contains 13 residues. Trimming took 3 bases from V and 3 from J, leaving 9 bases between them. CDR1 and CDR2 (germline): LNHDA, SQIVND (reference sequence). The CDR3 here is CASSIALDYEQYF. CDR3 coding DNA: TGTGCCAGTAGTATCGCCCTAGACTACGAGCAGTACTTC.

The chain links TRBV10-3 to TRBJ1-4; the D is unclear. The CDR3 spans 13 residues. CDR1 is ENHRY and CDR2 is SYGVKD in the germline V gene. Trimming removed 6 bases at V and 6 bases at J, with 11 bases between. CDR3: CAISPGEDEKLFF. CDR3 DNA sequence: TGTGCCATCAGCCCTGGGGAGGATGAAAAACTGTTTTTT.

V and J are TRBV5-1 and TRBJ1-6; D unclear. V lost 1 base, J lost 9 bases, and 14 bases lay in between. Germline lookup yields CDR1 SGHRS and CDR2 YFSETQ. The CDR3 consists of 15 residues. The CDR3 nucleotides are TGCGCCAGCAGCTTGAGACGGGAGGGAGGTTCACCCCTCCACTTT. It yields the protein CASSLRREGGSPLHF.